The rows below give T cell receptor beta chains drawn from one sample of a study of OX40 agonist ivuxolimab in advanced cancers. Some clones are missing from TCRdb's copy, which holds only in-frame ones; the method was immunoSEQ multiplex PCR. The sample holds around 90,000 clones, around 87% seen once. The source material was CD4+ or CD8+ T cells sorted from blood, sampled in a trial of the OX40 agonist ivuxolimab. The source is an adult with an advanced solid tumor such as melanoma, head and neck, liver or kidney cancer. CDR3s include the opening cysteine and the closing phenylalanine or tryptophan. Each record gives: D gene, J gene, clone size, V gene, CDR3 protein, CDR3 DNA. The D gene is left open where the match is weak. Not every row has a clone size; where given, it reads once, few, many or a size class.

>.|TRBJ1-5|.|TRBV7-8
CASSAINQPQHF
TGTGCCAGCAGCGCCATCAATCAGCCCCAGCATTTT
>.|TRBJ1-2|.|TRBV7-9
CASNNWESTVGYTF
TGTGCCAGCAACAATTGGGAATCCACGGTTGGCTACACCTTC
>.|TRBJ2-7|.|TRBV28
CASRPRLSYEQYF
TGTGCCAGCAGACCTCGACTCTCCTACGAGCAGTACTTC
>TRBD1|TRBJ1-2|few|TRBV10-3
CAIGQGAHYGYTF
TGTGCCATCGGACAGGGGGCGCATTATGGCTACACCTTC
>TRBD1|TRBJ1-1|few|TRBV5-1
CASSPGTGGGTEAFF
TGCGCCAGCAGCCCCGGGACAGGGGGCGGCACTGAAGCTTTCTTT
>.|TRBJ2-1|.|TRBV6-5
CASAGRSVYNEQFF
TGTGCCAGCGCGGGAAGAAGCGTCTACAATGAGCAGTTCTTC
>TRBD1|TRBJ2-2|.|TRBV5-4
CASSPDRGRVGELFF
TGTGCCAGCAGCCCCGACAGGGGGCGCGTTGGGGAGCTGTTTTTT
>.|TRBJ2-2|.|TRBV5-1
CASSLLPNTGELFF
TGCGCCAGCAGCTTGTTGCCAAACACCGGGGAGCTGTTTTTT
>.|TRBJ1-1|.|TRBV25-1
CASSEILPPSEAFF
TGTGCCAGCAGTGAGATTCTTCCGCCTTCTGAAGCTTTCTTT
>.|TRBJ1-2|.|TRBV29-1
CSVQRAENYGYTF
TGCAGCGTTCAACGAGCCGAAAACTATGGCTACACCTTC
>TRBD1|TRBJ2-7|once|TRBV27
CASSFTGQGSYEQYF
TGTGCCAGCAGTTTCACCGGACAGGGGTCCTACGAGCAGTACTTC
>TRBD1|TRBJ2-7|.|TRBV6-5
CASSYGTDTYEQYF
TGTGCCAGCAGCTATGGGACAGATACCTACGAGCAGTACTTC
>.|TRBJ2-3|once|TRBV29-1
CSLKTVTDTQYF
TGCAGCCTAAAGACAGTCACAGATACGCAGTATTTT
>TRBD1|TRBJ1-5|.|TRBV10-2
CASSGTGSSGGQPQHF
TGCGCCAGCAGTGGGACAGGGAGTTCGGGAGGCCAGCCCCAGCATTTT
>TRBD1|TRBJ1-1|.|TRBV11-2
CASSDRDRGMNTEAFF
TGTGCCAGCAGCGACCGGGACAGGGGAATGAACACTGAAGCTTTCTTT
>.|TRBJ2-7|.|TRBV7-8
CASSLAARIESPVKEQYF
TGTGCCAGCAGCTTAGCTGCGAGGATTGAGAGCCCCGTAAAAGAGCAGTACTTC
>.|TRBJ1-2|.|TRBV27
CASSFGPGLFNYGYTF
TGTGCCAGCAGTTTTGGGCCAGGCCTATTCAACTATGGCTACACCTTC
>TRBD2|TRBJ2-3|.|TRBV7-9
CASSPGGSGDTQYF
TGTGCCAGCAGCCCAGGCGGGAGTGGAGATACGCAGTATTTT
>TRBD1|TRBJ1-2|.|TRBV19
CASSMRDSYQPNYGYTF
TGTGCCAGTAGTATGAGGGACAGCTATCAACCTAACTATGGCTACACCTTC
>TRBD1|TRBJ2-7|.|TRBV28
CASGQGGFYEQYF
TGTGCCAGCGGACAGGGGGGATTCTACGAGCAGTACTTC
>.|TRBJ1-1|.|TRBV6-1
CASNSLGGNTEAFF
TGTGCCAGCAACTCACTCGGAGGGAACACTGAAGCTTTCTTT
>TRBD1|TRBJ1-5|.|TRBV5-5
CASSLSGGKDQPQHF
TGTGCCAGCAGCTTATCAGGGGGCAAGGATCAGCCCCAGCATTTT
>.|TRBJ2-3|.|TRBV28
CASRSVRVRTDTQYF
TGTGCCAGCAGATCAGTCCGGGTAAGGACGGATACGCAGTATTTT
>TRBD1|TRBJ1-1|.|TRBV19
CATGRQGSSAFF
TGTGCCACCGGGAGACAGGGTTCGTCAGCTTTCTTT
>TRBD2|TRBJ2-3|.|TRBV27
CASSVSGSPSDTQYF
TGTGCCAGCAGTGTAAGCGGGAGCCCTTCGGATACGCAGTATTTT
>.|TRBJ1-1|.|TRBV18
CASHKGEGTEAFF
TGTGCCAGCCATAAGGGGGAGGGCACTGAAGCTTTCTTT
>TRBD2|TRBJ2-5|.|TRBV7-7
CASTPLRGRDVPETQYF
TGTGCCAGCACCCCCCTACGGGGGAGGGATGTCCCAGAGACCCAGTACTTC
>.|TRBJ1-1|.|TRBV19
CASSITVNTEAFF
TGTGCCAGTAGTATTACAGTGAACACTGAAGCTTTCTTT
>.|TRBJ2-5|.|TRBV5-6
CASSLGPGKETQYF
TGTGCCAGCAGCTTGGGTCCGGGAAAAGAGACCCAGTACTTC
>TRBD2|TRBJ2-2|.|TRBV7-2
CASSPSGRARRTGELFF
TGTGCCAGCAGCCCAAGCGGGAGGGCCAGGAGGACCGGGGAGCTGTTTTTT
>.|TRBJ1-4|.|TRBV11-3
CASSLGLAGTNEKLFF
TGTGCCAGCAGCTTAGGACTCGCGGGAACTAATGAAAAACTGTTTTTT
>.|TRBJ2-1|.|TRBV27
CASSYGPSNEQFF
TGTGCCAGCAGTTACGGGCCGTCCAATGAGCAGTTCTTC
>TRBD2|TRBJ2-1|.|TRBV19
CASRPGFRTSGRMNEQFF
TGTGCCAGTAGACCGGGGTTTCGGACTAGCGGGAGAATGAATGAGCAGTTCTTC
>TRBD1|TRBJ1-5|many|TRBV6-1
CASSTGVQEQPQHF
TGTGCCAGCAGTACAGGGGTACAGGAACAGCCCCAGCATTTT
>TRBD2|TRBJ2-3|once|TRBV11-2
CASSTQPGLAGDTQYF
TGTGCCAGCAGCACCCAACCGGGACTAGCGGGTGATACGCAGTATTTT
>TRBD1|TRBJ1-2|.|TRBV6-5
CASSLIQGNSYGYTF
TGTGCCAGCAGTTTAATACAGGGGAACAGCTATGGCTACACCTTC
>.|TRBJ2-5|.|TRBV7-2
CASRPSRARQETQYF
TGTGCCAGCAGGCCGAGTCGGGCCCGTCAAGAGACCCAGTACTTC
>.|TRBJ2-7|.|TRBV7-2
CASSLDFGSYEQYF
TGTGCCAGCAGCTTAGATTTCGGGAGCTACGAGCAGTACTTC
>TRBD1|TRBJ2-3|.|TRBV7-8
CASSLETGGRYKTDTQYF
TGTGCCAGCAGCTTAGAGACAGGGGGTCGTTATAAGACAGATACGCAGTATTTT
>.|TRBJ1-1|.|TRBV29-1
CSVPGSLNTEAFF
TGCAGCGTCCCCGGGAGCCTGAACACTGAAGCTTTCTTT
>.|TRBJ2-7|once|TRBV18
CASSPGSLYEQYF
TGTGCCAGCTCACCAGGGAGCCTTTACGAGCAGTACTTC
>TRBD2|TRBJ2-1|.|TRBV5-1
CASSLAASSGALGQFF
TGCGCCAGCAGCTTGGCCGCGTCTAGCGGGGCCCTTGGGCAGTTCTTC
>.|TRBJ2-3|.|TRBV5-1
CASSLGTTLDTQYF
TGCGCCAGCAGCCTCGGGACCACACTAGATACGCAGTATTTT
>.|TRBJ2-7|.|TRBV6-1
CASRGTVTYEQYF
TGTGCCAGCAGAGGGACGGTTACCTACGAGCAGTACTTC
>.|TRBJ1-4|.|TRBV5-5
CASSLGFQGTEKLFF
TGTGCCAGCAGCTTGGGTTTTCAGGGTACTGAAAAACTGTTTTTT
>.|TRBJ2-5|.|TRBV4-3
CASSQGQQPSKETQYF
TGCGCCAGCAGCCAAGGACAACAGCCATCAAAAGAGACCCAGTACTTC
>TRBD1|TRBJ2-3|.|TRBV5-6
CASNLPDRGRGDTQYF
TGTGCCAGCAACCTCCCGGACAGGGGACGAGGAGATACGCAGTATTTT
>.|TRBJ2-2|.|TRBV7-3
CASSPNRATGELFF
TGTGCCAGCAGCCCAAACAGGGCAACCGGGGAGCTGTTTTTT
>.|TRBJ2-2|.|TRBV7-9
CASSFAGINTGELFF
TGTGCCAGCAGCTTTGCAGGGATCAACACCGGGGAGCTGTTTTTT
>TRBD1|TRBJ2-5|.|TRBV2
CAILIGGTGLIQETQYF
TGTGCCATCCTAATCGGGGGGACAGGGCTCATACAAGAGACCCAGTACTTC
>TRBD1|TRBJ2-7|once|TRBV6-1
CASSIRQGAYEQYF
TGTGCCAGCAGTATTCGACAGGGGGCCTACGAGCAGTACTTC
>TRBD2|TRBJ2-7|.|TRBV6-1
CAIRPSGRLSYEQYF
TGTGCCATCCGCCCTAGCGGGAGGCTTTCCTACGAGCAGTACTTC
>.|TRBJ1-1|.|TRBV7-3
CASSLSPGDTEAFF
TGTGCCAGCAGCTTATCGCCAGGGGACACTGAAGCTTTCTTT
>.|TRBJ2-1|.|TRBV18
CASSPPVLAGYNEQFF
TGTGCCAGCTCACCACCCGTTCTAGCAGGCTACAATGAGCAGTTCTTC
>.|TRBJ1-2|once|TRBV19
CASSPSLPEIYTF
TGTGCCAGTAGTCCCTCCCTGCCAGAAATCTACACCTTC
>.|TRBJ2-3|.|TRBV5-1
CASSLNTDTQYF
TGCGCCAGCAGCTTAAACACAGATACGCAGTATTTT
>.|TRBJ1-1|.|TRBV25-1
CASSGEVTLNTEAFF
TGTGCCAGCAGTGGGGAGGTCACCTTGAACACTGAAGCTTTCTTT
>TRBD1|TRBJ2-1|.|TRBV7-3
CASSLGQGYNEQFF
TGTGCCAGCAGCCTGGGACAGGGCTACAATGAGCAGTTCTTC
>.|TRBJ2-2|.|TRBV7-8
CASSLGPGTGELFF
TGTGCCAGCAGCTTAGGGCCGGGCACCGGGGAGCTGTTTTTT
>.|TRBJ1-3|.|TRBV27
CASRDRGSGNTIYF
TGTGCCAGCAGGGACAGAGGCTCTGGAAACACCATATATTTT